Presented here are 22 T cell receptor beta chains from one specimen sequenced in a study of shared clonotypes between healthy human individuals. Profiled with immunoSEQ multiplex PCR; TCRdb holds only in-frame clones, not every one. The sample holds about 2.1 million clones, about 94% seen once. Positive CCR7 selection of CD45RO-negative cells yielded the naive CD8 cells, and terminally differentiated effector memory CD45RA+ cells were excluded. Sequenced material: naive CD8+ T cells from PBMCs. The source of these receptors is a man aged 18 to 29 in good health. Some clones in this sample may be carry-over from other donors' samples.

This chain joins TRBV28 and TRBJ2-1, with TRBD2 matching over 7 bases. Germline V gives CDR1 MDHEN, CDR2 SYDVKM. The junction had 17 bases not matched to a gene; V was cut back by 5 bases and J by 10 bases. This CDR3 is built from 16 residues. The DNA of the CDR3 is TGTGCCAGCAGTCCCCGACTAGCCCCTGCCAAGTGGGAGCAGTTCTTC. This gives the protein CASSPRLAPAKWEQFF.

The chain links TRBV28 to TRBJ2-2; TRBD2 aligns across 12 bases. Germline V gene sequence: CDR1 MDHEN, CDR2 SYDVKM. V was clipped by 5 bases and J by 5 bases; unmatched bases: 6. The CDR3 spans 16 residues. CDR3 sequence reads: CASSRLAGVGTGELFF. DNA for the CDR3: TGTGCCAGCAGTAGACTAGCGGGAGTGGGTACCGGGGAGCTGTTTTTT.

The V and J genes are TRBV5-1 and TRBJ1-2, with D maybe TRBD1 (6 bases). V lost 6 bases and J lost 5, with 11 bases in between. Germline V CDR1 and CDR2: SGHRS, YFSETQ. This CDR3 has 12 amino acids. The chain's CDR3 is CASKGGLYGYTF. The CDR3 nucleotides read TGCGCCAGCAAGGGGGGTCTTTATGGCTACACCTTC.

The chain has TRBV9 and TRBJ2-3; unclear D gene. Germline CDR1 is SGDLS and CDR2 is YYNGEE. V gave up 3 bases and J gave up 9 bases, with 17 bases separating them. This CDR3 is built from 14 residues. As DNA, the CDR3 is TGTGCCAGCAGCGGAATAGTAAGCTCTGGGACGCAGTATTTT. It is translated as CASSGIVSSGTQYF.

V and J are TRBV27 and TRBJ1-1; TRBD1 aligns across 7 bases. The germline gives CDR1 MNHEY, CDR2 SMNVEV (reference sequence). The J segment lost 7 bases and the V segment lost 6 bases, leaving 5 bases of the junction unmatched. The CDR3 runs to 12 residues. CDR3 sequence (DNA): TGTGCCAGCAGCTCGGGGACAGATGAAGCTTTCTTT. As protein: CASSSGTDEAFF.

This sequence joins TRBV27 and TRBJ2-7; D is unresolved. Germline lookup yields CDR1 MNHEY and CDR2 SMNVEV (reference sequence). Trimming stripped 1 base from V and 2 bases from J, with 9 bases between. CDR3 length: 14 amino acids. The CDR3 DNA is TGTGCCAGCAGTTTATTCCCAGGTACCTACGAGCAGTACTTC. It encodes CASSLFPGTYEQYF.

The rearrangement uses TRBV6-1 and TRBJ2-5; TRBD2 aligns across 14 bases. Germline assignment: CDR1 MNHNS and CDR2 SASEGT. V lost 5 bases to trimming and J lost 5 bases; unmatched junction nucleotides: 4. The CDR3 loop spans 15 amino acids. CDR3 loop: CASSRTSGGRETQYF. In nucleotides, the CDR3 is TGTGCCAGCAGTAGGACTAGCGGGGGGCGGGAGACCCAGTACTTC.

This rearrangement joins TRBV6-6 to TRBJ1-2; D is perhaps TRBD1 (5 bases). Germline loops: CDR1 MNHNY, CDR2 SVGAGI (reference sequence). V was clipped by 6 bases and J by 10 bases, with 15 bases between them. CDR3 size: 12 residues. The CDR3 here is CASSNRQLTYTF. CDR3 DNA: TGTGCCAGCAGCAACAGACAGCTTACCTACACCTTC.

The gene calls are TRBV11-2 and TRBJ2-7; TRBD1 matches 11 bases. The CDR3 has 17 residues. Germline trimming cut 5 bases from V and 1 base from J; bases unmatched to any gene: 10. Germline V gene data show CDR1 as SGHAT and CDR2 as FQNNGV. CDR3 sequence: CASSPYNRDRGSYEQYF. The CDR3, as DNA: TGTGCCAGCAGCCCTTATAACCGGGACAGGGGGTCCTACGAGCAGTACTTC.

In regard to this clone: Within the sample, other DNA sequences also encode this same CDR3. The chain joins TRBV6-5 to TRBJ1-3, with D tentatively TRBD1 (6 bases). The CDR3 sequence is 15 residues long. Trimming removed 0 bases at V and 4 bases at J, with 10 bases between. Per the germline V gene, CDR1 is MNHEY and CDR2 is SVGAGI. CDR3 region: CASSYSGTSGNTIYF. Here the CDR3 DNA reads TGTGCCAGCAGTTACTCCGGGACATCGGGAAACACCATATATTTT.

This chain joins TRBV6-1 and TRBJ2-7; TRBD1 aligns across 9 bases. The CDR3 has 16 amino acids. J lost 3 bases, V lost 4 bases, and 10 bases had no gene match. Germline V lookup: CDR1 MNHNS, CDR2 SASEGT. CDR3 region: CASSGAHGTGFYEQYF. Written as DNA, the CDR3 is TGTGCCAGCAGTGGAGCTCACGGGACAGGGTTCTACGAGCAGTACTTC.

The genes are TRBV10-3 and TRBJ2-7; possibly TRBD2 for D (5 bases). The CDR3 is 13 amino acids. Germline V gene sequence: CDR1 ENHRY, CDR2 SYGVKD. V was clipped by 8 bases and J by 0 bases, with 11 bases between them. The DNA for the CDR3 is TGTGCCATCGGACTGCCCCCCTCCTACGAGCAGTACTTC. Residues: CAIGLPPSYEQYF.

The V call is TRBV5-1, the J call TRBJ2-1; D possibly uses TRBD1 or TRBD2 (6 bases each). Germline CDR1 and CDR2: SGHRS and YFSETQ. The CDR3 is made up of 16 amino acids. V dropped 0 bases and J dropped 2 bases, with 12 bases sitting between them. CDR3 loop: CASSLGRDKPYNEQFF. CDR3 DNA: TGCGCCAGCAGCTTGGGGCGGGACAAACCCTACAATGAGCAGTTCTTC.

This clone occurred once. Germline and junction disagree at one end, which may indicate a read error. The V and J genes are TRBV10-3 and TRBJ2-2, with D perhaps being TRBD1 or TRBD2 (6 bases each). Germline V gene data show CDR1 as ENHRY and CDR2 as SYGVKD. CDR3 length equals 16 residues. CDR3 DNA: TGTGCCATCAGTGAAGAGGGGGAGGCGAACACCGGGGAGCCGTTTTTT. Amino acids: CAISEEGEANTGEPFF.

The CDR3 nucleotides read TGTGCCAGCAGACGGGAGAATTACAATGAGCAGTTCTTC. This translates into CASRRENYNEQFF. This chain uses TRBV6-1 with TRBJ2-1; possibly TRBD2 for D (6 bases). V lost 6 bases and J lost 4, with 10 bases in between. The germline CDR1 and CDR2 sequences are MNHNS and SASEGT. The CDR3 runs 13 residues.

This chain connects TRBV9 to TRBJ2-1; 9 bases are shared with TRBD2. This CDR3 contains 16 residues. CDR1 is SGDLS, CDR2 YYNGEE, per germline. The V gene end was trimmed by 0 bases and the J gene end by 5 bases; junction bases not matched to a gene: 6. The CDR3 spells CASSVGGLARNNEQFF. CDR3 DNA sequence: TGTGCCAGCAGCGTAGGCGGACTAGCGCGGAACAATGAGCAGTTCTTC.

V gene TRBV18 combines with J gene TRBJ2-2, with 12 bases identical to TRBD2. V lost 2 bases to trimming and J lost 0 bases; unmatched junction nucleotides: 1. Looked up from germline, CDR1 is KGHSH and CDR2 is LQKENI. This CDR3 region has 17 residues. The CDR3 sequence is CASSPGTSGPNTGELFF. CDR3 nucleotide sequence: TGTGCCAGCTCACCAGGGACTAGCGGGCCGAACACCGGGGAGCTGTTTTTT.

In its sample, this clone was seen once. The chain has TRBV7-2 and TRBJ2-7, with 10 bases fitting TRBD2. With V trimmed by 2 bases and J by 6 bases, 16 bases remained unmatched. Germline loops: CDR1 SGHTA, CDR2 FQGNSA. The CDR3 is 18 residues long. This chain's CDR3 is CASSLLPSGSPAVTEQYF. For the CDR3, the DNA is TGTGCCAGCAGCTTACTCCCTAGCGGGAGCCCTGCGGTCACCGAGCAGTACTTC.

Comments on this clone: Additional DNA sequences in this sample encode the identical CDR3. The rearrangement joins TRBV29-1 to TRBJ2-7; 9 nucleotides line up with TRBD2. V lost 6 bases to trimming and J lost 1 base; unmatched junction nucleotides: 4. CDR1 is SQVTM, CDR2 ANQGSEA, per germline. The CDR3 spans 13 residues. CDR3 amino acids: CSVRLADSYEQYF. CDR3 DNA: TGCAGCGTGAGACTAGCGGATTCCTACGAGCAGTACTTC.

The V gene is TRBV28, the J gene TRBJ2-7; tentatively, D is TRBD1 or TRBD2 (5 bases each). Germline values: CDR1 MDHEN, CDR2 SYDVKM. The CDR3 totals 15 residues. V shed 6 bases and J shed 3 bases, with 18 bases lying between them. DNA for the CDR3: TGTGCCAGCAGCCCAACGAGGGGTGTTTTCTACGAGCAGTACTTC. It encodes CASSPTRGVFYEQYF.

The rearrangement joins TRBV10-1 to TRBJ2-7, with 12 bases matching TRBD2. Losses at the gene ends were 6 bases for V and 7 bases for J; bases not matched to a gene: 10. Germline CDR1 reads WNHNN; CDR2 reads SYGVQD (reference sequence). The CDR3 contains 15 residues. The CDR3 sequence is CASSETSGGTPEQYF. The CDR3 nucleotides are TGCGCCAGCAGCGAGACTAGCGGGGGTACCCCTGAGCAGTACTTC.

The chain employs TRBV5-6 and TRBJ1-5, with a weak D call TRBD1 (5 bases). This CDR3 region has 13 residues. The V end was cut by 0 bases, the J end by 7 bases, with 8 bases between. From germline, CDR1 is SGHDT and CDR2 YYEEEE. The CDR3 here is CASSLGGRQPQHF. CDR3 coding DNA: TGTGCCAGCAGCTTGGGGGGACGGCAGCCCCAGCATTTT. The full variable domain, in which reference TRBV5-6 and TRBJ1-5 provide the parts outside the CDR3, is DAGVTQSPTHLIKTRGQQVTLRCSPKSGHDTVSWYQQALGQGPQFIFQYYEEEERQRGNFPDRFSGHQFPNYSSELNVNALLLGDSALYLCASSLGGRQPQHFGDGTRLSIL.